The rows below give T cell receptor beta chains drawn from one sample of a study of T cell responses to AZD1222 COVID-19 vaccine. Libraries were prepared by immunoSEQ multiplex PCR; TCRdb keeps only in-frame clonotypes and omits some of them. The sample lists over 95,000 clones; about 83% were seen once. The sequencing here drew on peripheral blood, taken on day 0 of AZD1222 vaccination. Receptor source: an adult in good health. Each CDR3 is given with its conserved first and last residue. The D gene is left open where the match is weak. Clone size appears in some rows only: once, few, many, or a class for an expanded clone.

clone_size j_call d_call v_call cdr3_nt cdr3_aa
few TRBJ1-4 NA TRBV9 TGTGCCAGCAGCGTAGATTGGTCTTCTAATGAAAAACTGTTTTTT CASSVDWSSNEKLFF
NA TRBJ1-5 NA TRBV19 TGTGCCAGTACCAGACCTGGGATCAATCAGCCCCAGCATTTT CASTRPGINQPQHF
once TRBJ2-1 TRBD2 TRBV19 TGTGCCAGTAGTTCCTGGGAGGGTGAGCAGTTCTTC CASSSWEGEQFF
NA TRBJ2-2 TRBD2 TRBV5-6 TGTGCCAGCAGCCCGGGACTAGCGGGGACGAACACCGGGGAGCTGTTTTTT CASSPGLAGTNTGELFF
NA TRBJ2-3 NA TRBV9 TGTGCCAGCAGCGTGGACACTAGGGGAGATACGCAGTATTTT CASSVDTRGDTQYF
NA TRBJ1-2 NA TRBV7-8 TGTGCCAGCAGCTTAGCACAGGGATCCAACTATGGCTACACCTTC CASSLAQGSNYGYTF
NA TRBJ1-1 NA TRBV29-1 TGCAGCGGCGGGCGGGCAGGACGTGACACTGAAGCTTTCTTT CSGGRAGRDTEAFF
NA TRBJ2-3 TRBD2 TRBV30 TGTGCCTGGACTGGACTAGCGACAGATACGCAGTATTTT CAWTGLATDTQYF
NA TRBJ2-5 TRBD1 TRBV6-8 TGTGCCAGCAGTTCCCCGGGACAGGGAGACCTCCAAGAGACCCAGTACTTC CASSSPGQGDLQETQYF
NA TRBJ1-5 TRBD1 TRBV28 TGTGCCAGCAGCCCTGACAGGGCCCGGGTGCGAATCTTT CASSPDRARVRIF
NA TRBJ1-3 TRBD1 TRBV4-2 TGTGCCAGCAGCGAATCGCGACAGGGGAACGGAAACACCATATATTTT CASSESRQGNGNTIYF
NA TRBJ1-2 NA TRBV3-1/TRBV3-2 TGTGCCAGCAGCCCAGGCGGCTCTAACTATGGCTACACCTTC CASSPGGSNYGYTF
NA TRBJ2-7 TRBD2 TRBV5-1 TGCGCCAGCAGAGGGACTAGCGGACCCGGTGGGGAGCAGTACTTC CASRGTSGPGGEQYF
NA TRBJ2-7 TRBD1 TRBV20-1 TGCAGTGCTAGTGAGACAAATCCCTACGATGTGACAGGGATTGTCTACGAGCAGTACTTC CSASETNPYDVTGIVYEQYF
NA TRBJ2-2 TRBD2 TRBV3-1/TRBV3-2 TGTGCCAGCAGCCAAGCCCGTGGACTAGCGGGAACCGGGGAGCTGTTTTTT CASSQARGLAGTGELFF
NA TRBJ2-1 NA TRBV2 TGTGCCAGCAGTGAATTACTAAACAATGAGCAGTTCTTC CASSELLNNEQFF
NA TRBJ1-5 NA TRBV5-6 TGTGCCAGCAGCTTGTGGGGGCAGCCCCAGCATTTT CASSLWGQPQHF
NA TRBJ2-1 TRBD2 TRBV10-3 TGTGCCATCAGTGAATTAAAAACGGGAGGGATGAACAATGAGCAGTTCTTC CAISELKTGGMNNEQFF
once TRBJ2-1 TRBD2 TRBV7-9 TGTGCCAGCAACCAACTAGCGGGAACGAATGAGCAGTTCTTC CASNQLAGTNEQFF
few TRBJ2-2 NA TRBV5-4 TGTGCCAGCAGGCCAGGCCCAGACGGGGAGCTGTTTTTT CASRPGPDGELFF
NA TRBJ2-7 TRBD2 TRBV6-5 TGTGCCAGCAGCAGGACTAGCGGGAGTTACGAGCAGTACTTC CASSRTSGSYEQYF
NA TRBJ2-7 NA TRBV5-4 TGTGCCAGCAGCGAGGGAGTCAACCAGTGGGCCTCCGAGCAGTACTTC CASSEGVNQWASEQYF
NA TRBJ1-2 NA TRBV28 TGTGCCAGCACTGGGACAAGGCGCTTGAGTGGCTACACCTTC CASTGTRRLSGYTF
NA TRBJ1-1 NA TRBV7-2 TGTGCCAGCAGCTTAGACGTAGGATTGAACACTGAAGCTTTCTTT CASSLDVGLNTEAFF
NA TRBJ1-5 NA TRBV6-5 TGTGCCAGCAGTTACTCTGGGGGTCCCATGCAGCCCCAGCATTTT CASSYSGGPMQPQHF
few TRBJ1-6 TRBD1 TRBV7-3 TGTGCCAGCAGTTACAGGGGGCGGGGGTCACCCCTCCACTTT CASSYRGRGSPLHF
NA TRBJ2-1 NA TRBV4-3 TGCGCCAGCAGCCAAGTACGGCGGGGACCACTTGAGCAGTTCTTC CASSQVRRGPLEQFF
once TRBJ2-3 TRBD1 TRBV3-1/TRBV3-2 TGTGCCAGCAGTCGGACAGGGGGCGGGTTCGATACGCAGTATTTT CASSRTGGGFDTQYF
once TRBJ2-2 NA TRBV28 TGTGCCAGCAGCCGGCCCGCGACAGAGAACACCGGGGAGCTGTTTTTT CASSRPATENTGELFF
NA TRBJ1-2 NA TRBV14 TGTGCCAGCAGCCAAACGGGGGGCGGCTATGGCTACACCTTC CASSQTGGGYGYTF
NA TRBJ2-5 NA TRBV7-2 TGTGCCAGCAGTAGAGGACAGAAAGAGACCCAGTACTTC CASSRGQKETQYF